Listed below are T cell receptor beta chains from one sample, sequenced in a study of shared clonotypes between healthy human individuals. Assay used: immunoSEQ multiplex PCR; TCRdb lists only in-frame clones, some missing. The table records around 1,900,000 clones, 93% of them present only once. Sequencing was performed on naive CD8+ T cells from PBMCs. These receptors were taken from a man between 18 and 29 years old in good health. Some clones in this sample may be carry-over from other donors' samples. Both conserved end residues are part of each CDR3. The D gene is left open where the match is weak. A row's size may be missing; if present it is once, few, many or a size class.

D gene: -
J gene: TRBJ2-1
clone size: -
V gene: TRBV19
CDR3 protein: CASGSRRESYNEQFF
CDR3 DNA: TGTGCCAGTGGGTCGAGAAGGGAGTCCTACAATGAGCAGTTCTTC

D gene: -
J gene: TRBJ1-4
clone size: -
V gene: TRBV15
CDR3 protein: CATAEWGTANEKLFF
CDR3 DNA: TGTGCCACGGCTGAGTGGGGGACGGCTAATGAAAAACTGTTTTTT

D gene: TRBD1
J gene: TRBJ1-1
clone size: -
V gene: TRBV6-5
CDR3 protein: CASSYQPTGETEAFF
CDR3 DNA: TGTGCCAGCAGTTACCAGCCGACAGGGGAAACTGAAGCTTTCTTT

D gene: -
J gene: TRBJ2-2
clone size: -
V gene: TRBV2
CDR3 protein: CASSLFREDTGELFF
CDR3 DNA: TGTGCCAGCAGCCTATTCAGGGAGGACACCGGGGAGCTGTTTTTT

D gene: -
J gene: TRBJ2-1
clone size: -
V gene: TRBV10-1
CDR3 protein: CASSEAGRPDNEQFF
CDR3 DNA: TGCGCCAGCAGTGAGGCGGGGAGGCCCGACAATGAGCAGTTCTTC

D gene: -
J gene: TRBJ1-1
clone size: -
V gene: TRBV7-8
CDR3 protein: CASSPSSGFPMNTEAFF
CDR3 DNA: TGTGCCAGCAGCCCCAGTTCAGGGTTCCCTATGAACACTGAAGCTTTCTTT

D gene: -
J gene: TRBJ2-1
clone size: once
V gene: TRBV9
CDR3 protein: CASSEKSSYNEQFF
CDR3 DNA: TGTGCCAGCAGCGAGAAGAGCTCCTACAATGAGCAGTTCTTC

D gene: -
J gene: TRBJ2-1
clone size: -
V gene: TRBV27
CDR3 protein: CASRAGYNEQFF
CDR3 DNA: TGTGCCAGCAGAGCGGGCTACAATGAGCAGTTCTTC

D gene: -
J gene: TRBJ2-1
clone size: -
V gene: TRBV9
CDR3 protein: CASSVFGSSYNEQFF
CDR3 DNA: TGTGCCAGCAGCGTCTTTGGTAGCTCCTACAATGAGCAGTTCTTC

D gene: TRBD1
J gene: TRBJ1-1
clone size: -
V gene: TRBV28
CDR3 protein: CASSFGTGWPEAFF
CDR3 DNA: TGTGCCAGCAGTTTCGGGACAGGGTGGCCTGAAGCTTTCTTT

D gene: -
J gene: TRBJ1-2
clone size: -
V gene: TRBV10-3
CDR3 protein: CAISDAQGVEGYGYTF
CDR3 DNA: TGTGCCATCAGTGACGCACAGGGAGTAGAGGGCTATGGCTACACCTTC

D gene: -
J gene: TRBJ1-1
clone size: -
V gene: TRBV28
CDR3 protein: CASSLDRFTEAFF
CDR3 DNA: TGTGCCAGCAGCCTAGACAGGTTCACTGAAGCTTTCTTT

D gene: TRBD2
J gene: TRBJ2-1
clone size: once
V gene: TRBV11-2
CDR3 protein: CATQGRVEQYNEQFF
CDR3 DNA: TGTGCCACCCAAGGGAGGGTGGAGCAGTACAATGAGCAGTTCTTC

D gene: TRBD2
J gene: TRBJ2-3
clone size: -
V gene: TRBV13
CDR3 protein: CASSLGAGGTDTQYF
CDR3 DNA: TGTGCCAGCAGCTTAGGGGCGGGAGGAACAGATACGCAGTATTTT

D gene: -
J gene: TRBJ2-2
clone size: -
V gene: TRBV7-6
CDR3 protein: CASSSEGPGELFF
CDR3 DNA: TGTGCCAGCAGCTCCGAGGGCCCCGGGGAGCTGTTTTTT

D gene: -
J gene: TRBJ1-5
clone size: -
V gene: TRBV4-1
CDR3 protein: CASSQGGGQPQHF
CDR3 DNA: TGCGCCAGCAGCCAAGGGGGTGGACAGCCCCAGCATTTT

D gene: -
J gene: TRBJ2-3
clone size: -
V gene: TRBV4-3
CDR3 protein: CASSQDRGGTTMSDTQYF
CDR3 DNA: TGCGCCAGCAGCCAAGATCGAGGCGGGACGACCATGTCAGATACGCAGTATTTT

D gene: -
J gene: TRBJ2-7
clone size: -
V gene: TRBV9
CDR3 protein: CASSQGPLSSYEQYF
CDR3 DNA: TGTGCCAGCAGCCAAGGGCCTCTGAGCTCCTACGAGCAGTACTTC

D gene: -
J gene: TRBJ2-1
clone size: -
V gene: TRBV10-3
CDR3 protein: CAISDAWEQFF
CDR3 DNA: TGTGCCATCAGTGATGCGTGGGAGCAGTTCTTC

D gene: -
J gene: TRBJ1-3
clone size: -
V gene: TRBV10-3
CDR3 protein: CAIMIDSNSGNTIYF
CDR3 DNA: TGTGCCATCATGATTGACAGCAACTCTGGAAACACCATATATTTT

D gene: -
J gene: TRBJ1-1
clone size: -
V gene: TRBV7-6
CDR3 protein: CASSLSGTEAFF
CDR3 DNA: TGTGCCAGCAGCTTAAGCGGGACTGAAGCTTTCTTT

D gene: -
J gene: TRBJ2-1
clone size: -
V gene: TRBV14
CDR3 protein: CASSRRGVYNEQFF
CDR3 DNA: TGTGCCAGCAGCCGGAGAGGGGTCTACAATGAGCAGTTCTTC

D gene: TRBD1
J gene: TRBJ2-7
clone size: -
V gene: TRBV4-3
CDR3 protein: CASSQERGTGVEQYF
CDR3 DNA: TGCGCCAGCAGCCAAGAACGAGGGACAGGGGTAGAGCAGTACTTC

D gene: -
J gene: TRBJ2-5
clone size: once
V gene: TRBV2
CDR3 protein: CGQGAVVGETQYF
CDR3 DNA: TGTGGCCAAGGTGCAGTTGTGGGAGAGACCCAGTACTTC

D gene: -
J gene: TRBJ1-2
clone size: -
V gene: TRBV27
CDR3 protein: CASSLTAGSNYGYTF
CDR3 DNA: TGTGCCAGCAGTCTAACCGCCGGGAGTAACTATGGCTACACCTTC

D gene: -
J gene: TRBJ2-7
clone size: -
V gene: TRBV7-2
CDR3 protein: CASSLALSIGHTYEQYF
CDR3 DNA: TGTGCCAGCAGCTTAGCTTTGTCTATTGGCCATACCTACGAGCAGTACTTC

D gene: TRBD2
J gene: TRBJ2-2
clone size: once
V gene: TRBV10-2
CDR3 protein: CASSTRLAASLNTGELFF
CDR3 DNA: TGCGCCAGCTCGACGAGACTAGCGGCATCCTTGAACACCGGGGAGCTGTTTTTT

D gene: -
J gene: TRBJ2-2
clone size: -
V gene: TRBV7-9
CDR3 protein: CATRGAGPTGELFF
CDR3 DNA: TGTGCCACGAGGGGGGCAGGACCCACCGGGGAGCTGTTTTTT

D gene: TRBD1
J gene: TRBJ2-1
clone size: -
V gene: TRBV5-6
CDR3 protein: CASSLRATGLSSYNEQFF
CDR3 DNA: TGTGCCAGCAGCTTGCGGGCGACAGGGTTAAGCTCCTACAATGAGCAGTTCTTC

D gene: -
J gene: TRBJ2-3
clone size: -
V gene: TRBV9
CDR3 protein: CASSARSTGEADTQYF
CDR3 DNA: TGTGCCAGCAGCGCCCGTAGTACAGGGGAGGCAGATACGCAGTATTTT

D gene: -
J gene: TRBJ2-2
clone size: -
V gene: TRBV12-1
CDR3 protein: CASSLRTSGRLNTGELFF
CDR3 DNA: TGTGCCAGCAGCTTACGGACTAGCGGGAGATTAAACACCGGGGAGCTGTTTTTT

D gene: -
J gene: TRBJ2-7
clone size: -
V gene: TRBV21-1
CDR3 protein: CASSAQFTGRLSYEQYF
CDR3 DNA: TGTGCCAGCAGCGCTCAGTTTACCGGGAGGCTATCCTACGAGCAGTACTTC

D gene: -
J gene: TRBJ2-1
clone size: once
V gene: TRBV27
CDR3 protein: CASSPSVGPAFNEQFF
CDR3 DNA: TGTGCCAGCAGCCCTTCCGTGGGCCCTGCCTTCAATGAGCAGTTCTTC

D gene: TRBD2
J gene: TRBJ2-7
clone size: -
V gene: TRBV11-2
CDR3 protein: CASRIPGLAGVYEQYF
CDR3 DNA: TGTGCCAGCAGAATACCGGGACTAGCGGGAGTTTACGAGCAGTACTTC

D gene: -
J gene: TRBJ2-4
clone size: -
V gene: TRBV9
CDR3 protein: CASSVVGGPKNIQYF
CDR3 DNA: TGTGCCAGCAGCGTAGTTGGGGGCCCCAAAAACATTCAGTACTTC

D gene: TRBD1
J gene: TRBJ2-7
clone size: -
V gene: TRBV10-3
CDR3 protein: CAISEPKASGGNEQYF
CDR3 DNA: TGTGCCATCAGTGAGCCCAAAGCCTCAGGGGGAAACGAGCAGTACTTC

D gene: -
J gene: TRBJ2-1
clone size: -
V gene: TRBV18
CDR3 protein: CASSPRPEPPNEQFF
CDR3 DNA: TGTGCCAGCTCACCCCGACCTGAGCCCCCCAATGAGCAGTTCTTC

D gene: TRBD1
J gene: TRBJ1-2
clone size: -
V gene: TRBV4-3
CDR3 protein: CASSQSTGALDYGYTF
CDR3 DNA: TGCGCCAGCAGCCAGTCGACAGGGGCATTGGACTATGGCTACACCTTC

D gene: -
J gene: TRBJ1-2
clone size: -
V gene: TRBV28
CDR3 protein: CASSLFTQEGLTLYYGYTF
CDR3 DNA: TGTGCCAGCAGTTTATTTACTCAGGAGGGCCTCACTTTATACTATGGCTACACCTTC

D gene: -
J gene: TRBJ2-5
clone size: -
V gene: TRBV30
CDR3 protein: CAWSATGAPRETQYF
CDR3 DNA: TGTGCCTGGAGTGCGACTGGGGCTCCCCGAGAGACCCAGTACTTC

D gene: TRBD2
J gene: TRBJ2-1
clone size: -
V gene: TRBV29-1
CDR3 protein: CSVADTSGMVEQFF
CDR3 DNA: TGCAGCGTAGCGGATACTAGCGGGATGGTTGAGCAGTTCTTC

D gene: -
J gene: TRBJ1-3
clone size: -
V gene: TRBV28
CDR3 protein: CASSFKYPGNTIYF
CDR3 DNA: TGTGCCAGCAGTTTCAAATACCCTGGAAACACCATATATTTT

D gene: TRBD2
J gene: TRBJ2-7
clone size: -
V gene: TRBV5-1
CDR3 protein: CASSFGFGTSAEQYF
CDR3 DNA: TGCGCCAGCAGCTTTGGGTTCGGGACTAGCGCCGAGCAGTACTTC

D gene: TRBD2
J gene: TRBJ2-7
clone size: -
V gene: TRBV6-1
CDR3 protein: CASSERLAVPYEQYF
CDR3 DNA: TGTGCCAGCAGTGAAAGACTAGCGGTCCCCTACGAGCAGTACTTC

D gene: TRBD2
J gene: TRBJ2-3
clone size: -
V gene: TRBV27
CDR3 protein: CASSSRLAGASWTDTQYF
CDR3 DNA: TGTGCCAGCAGTTCACGACTAGCGGGAGCATCATGGACAGATACGCAGTATTTT

D gene: -
J gene: TRBJ2-1
clone size: -
V gene: TRBV27
CDR3 protein: CASSLSLGVNEQFF
CDR3 DNA: TGTGCCAGCAGTTTATCACTAGGGGTCAATGAGCAGTTCTTC

D gene: -
J gene: TRBJ2-1
clone size: once
V gene: TRBV4-3
CDR3 protein: CASSQGQGSGNEQFF
CDR3 DNA: TGCGCCAGCAGCCAAGGGCAGGGGTCGGGCAATGAGCAGTTCTTC

D gene: TRBD2
J gene: TRBJ2-7
clone size: -
V gene: TRBV6-5
CDR3 protein: CASSYVGGSAHEQYF
CDR3 DNA: TGTGCCAGCAGTTACGTCGGCGGGAGTGCCCACGAGCAGTACTTC

D gene: -
J gene: TRBJ2-2
clone size: once
V gene: TRBV27
CDR3 protein: CASSLTGRNTGELFF
CDR3 DNA: TGTGCCAGCAGTTTGACAGGAAGGAACACCGGGGAGCTGTTTTTT

D gene: TRBD2
J gene: TRBJ2-1
clone size: -
V gene: TRBV29-1
CDR3 protein: CSVGPITGTSGYNEQFF
CDR3 DNA: TGCAGCGTTGGACCGATTACCGGGACTAGCGGCTACAATGAGCAGTTCTTC

D gene: -
J gene: TRBJ1-5
clone size: -
V gene: TRBV28
CDR3 protein: CASSLFTGLISQHF
CDR3 DNA: TGTGCCAGCAGTTTATTTACGGGGCTTATTTCTCAGCATTTT

D gene: -
J gene: TRBJ2-7
clone size: -
V gene: TRBV4-1
CDR3 protein: CASSQDSRQGSAEQYF
CDR3 DNA: TGCGCCAGCAGCCAAGATTCGCGGCAGGGGTCGGCCGAGCAGTACTTC

D gene: -
J gene: TRBJ2-2
clone size: once
V gene: TRBV13
CDR3 protein: CASSSPGGVNTGELFF
CDR3 DNA: TGTGCCAGCAGCTCCCCTGGCGGGGTGAACACCGGGGAGCTGTTTTTT